The 13 T cell receptor beta chains below come from one sample, sequenced in a study of shared clonotypes between healthy human individuals. Libraries were prepared by immunoSEQ multiplex PCR; TCRdb keeps only in-frame clonotypes and omits some of them. The sample yields around 450,000 clones, about 76% seen once. Material for sequencing was PBMCs. All receptors come from a middle-aged woman in good health. Some clones in this sample may be carry-over from other donors' samples.

This chain joins TRBV11-2 and TRBJ2-7; D remains unclear. This CDR3 comprises 15 residues. The V gene's germline CDR1 is SGHAT and CDR2 FQNNGV. V was shortened by 5 bases and J by 0 bases, with 14 bases between the two germline ends. The CDR3 region is CASSLGPMSSYEQYF. The CDR3 nucleotides are TGTGCCAGCAGCCTAGGACCTATGAGCTCCTACGAGCAGTACTTC.

The CDR3 sequence: CASSPGTVGEQYF. CDR3 sequence (DNA): TGTGCCAGCAGCCCCGGGACCGTGGGCGAGCAGTACTTC. This chain uses TRBV7-3 with TRBJ2-7; D is possibly TRBD1 or TRBD2 (5 bases each). The CDR3 spans 13 residues. V shed 5 bases and J shed 6 bases, with 14 bases lying between them. Germline CDR1 SGHTA, CDR2 FQGTGA.

The gene calls are TRBV7-9 and TRBJ2-7, with a tentative D call TRBD2 (6 bases). The CDR3 totals 14 residues. The V gene lost 2 bases and the J gene lost 3 bases, with 11 bases spanning the gap. The germline V gene has CDR1 SEHNR and CDR2 FQNEAQ (reference sequence). CDR3 nucleotide sequence: TGTGCCAGCAGCTTACCGGGACTTGGCTACGAGCAGTACTTC. It yields the protein CASSLPGLGYEQYF.

Comment on this clone: Other DNA sequences in the same sample also yield this CDR3. The rearrangement links TRBV7-6 to TRBJ2-7, with 7 positions matching TRBD1. Germline V gene lookup returns CDR1 SGHVS and CDR2 FNYEAQ. V shed 3 bases and J 4 bases; nucleotides not matched to a gene: 3. The CDR3 sequence is 13 residues long. CDR3 in amino acids: CASSLDRTYEQYF. The CDR3 region has the DNA TGTGCCAGCAGCTTGGACAGGACTTACGAGCAGTACTTC.

This sequence joins TRBV18 and TRBJ2-1; 7 nucleotides match TRBD2. The CDR3 extends over 15 amino acids. Losses at the gene ends were 4 bases for V and 5 bases for J; bases not matched to a gene: 8. Germline V CDR1 and CDR2: KGHSH, LQKENI. CDR3 sequence: CASSLGTIQHNEQFF. The CDR3 nucleotides are TGTGCCAGCTCACTCGGGACTATTCAACACAATGAGCAGTTCTTC.

The chain is built from TRBV10-1 and TRBJ1-5; perhaps TRBD1 as D (5 bases). The length of the CDR3 is 14 residues. From germline, CDR1 is WNHNN and CDR2 SYGVQD (reference sequence). V dropped 6 bases and J dropped 1 base, with 10 bases sitting between them. The CDR3 loop is CASRTGLSNQPQHF. In DNA form, the CDR3 reads TGCGCCAGCAGAACAGGTCTCAGCAATCAGCCCCAGCATTTT.

The J gene is TRBJ1-1, the V gene TRBV6-1; 9 bases align to TRBD1. The CDR3 covers 17 residues. The V gene's germline CDR1 is MNHNS and CDR2 SASEGT. The V and J ends lost 0 bases and 5 bases, in that order; junction bases with no gene match: 10. DNA of the CDR3: TGTGCCAGCAGTGAAGCTGGGACAGGGCGCGGAGAAACTGAAGCTTTCTTT. This sequence encodes CASSEAGTGRGETEAFF.

V usage is TRBV19 and J usage is TRBJ2-7; D call uncertain. Germline V gene sequence: CDR1 LNHDA, CDR2 SQIVND (reference sequence). The CDR3 length is 13 residues. Trimming stripped 3 bases from V and 1 base from J, with 7 bases between. CDR3 sequence: CASSIETSYEQYF. DNA of the CDR3: TGTGCCAGTAGTATCGAGACTTCCTACGAGCAGTACTTC.

V and J are TRBV6-1 and TRBJ2-1, with 7 bases identical to TRBD1. Germline CDR1 is MNHNS and CDR2 is SASEGT. CDR3 length: 12 amino acids. V dropped 7 bases and J dropped 4; count of bases not matched to a gene: 1. CDR3: CASTGQYNEQFF. The DNA of the CDR3 is TGTGCCAGCACGGGACAGTACAATGAGCAGTTCTTC.

V is TRBV5-1 and J is TRBJ2-3; D is unclear. CDR3 length equals 14 residues. Trimming shortened V by 0 bases and J by 5 bases, and 10 bases separated the two germline ends. Germline V gene sequence: CDR1 SGHRS, CDR2 YFSETQ. CDR3 sequence (DNA): TGCGCCAGCAGCTTGGTTTCGCAGCAAGATACGCAGTATTTT. Amino acid sequence: CASSLVSQQDTQYF.

The V gene is TRBV7-8, the J gene TRBJ2-7, with D unclear. The CDR3 length is 14 residues. CDR1 is SGHVS and CDR2 is FQNEAQ in the germline V gene. Deletions cut 1 base from V and 3 bases from J, with 10 bases between. CDR3: CASSLEGRHYEQYF. The CDR3 bases are TGTGCCAGCAGCTTAGAAGGCAGGCACTACGAGCAGTACTTC.

The CDR3, as DNA: TGTGCCAGCAGCTTAGCTTTTTTGAACACTGAAGCTTTCTTT. It translates to CASSLAFLNTEAFF. This sequence joins TRBV7-2 and TRBJ1-1; D not resolved. The length of the CDR3 is 14 residues. Trimming removed 0 bases from V and 0 bases from J, with 5 bases in between. Germline CDR1 is SGHTA and CDR2 is FQGNSA. The full variable domain, with the rest looked up from reference TRBV7-2 and TRBJ1-1, is GAGVSQSPSNKVTEKGKDVELRCDPISGHTALYWYRQSLGQGLEFLIYFQGNSAPDKSGLPSDRFSAERTGGSVSTLTIQRTQQEDSAVYLCASSLAFLNTEAFFGQGTRLTVV.

This clone appeared many times. Other DNA sequences in this specimen translate into the identical CDR3. The chain carries TRBV6-1 and TRBJ2-7; TRBD2 is a possible D gene (6 bases). Germline V lookup: CDR1 MNHNS, CDR2 SASEGT. V lost 4 bases and J lost 0, with 10 bases in between. This CDR3 comprises 14 residues. Written as DNA, the CDR3 is TGTGCCAGCAGTGTCGCCGGGGGCTCCTACGAGCAGTACTTC. It yields the protein CASSVAGGSYEQYF.